This T cell receptor beta chain stems from a study of T cell changes during pregnancy in multiple sclerosis. After removal of 5 bases from V and 3 bases from J, the junction contained 8 bases not matched to a gene. The CDR3 is made up of 16 amino acids. CDR1 is MDHEN, CDR2 SYDVKM, per germline. This clone was counted a single time. TCRdb keeps only in-frame clones here, not all; method: immunoSEQ multiplex PCR. Counted here are about 74,000 clones, roughly 92% occurring once; the ten biggest clones make up approximately 4%. The rearrangement uses TRBV28 and TRBJ2-1; 9 bases match TRBD2. The sequencing here drew on peripheral blood, taken after pregnancy. This TCR came from a female donor in good health, enrolled as a control in a pregnancy study. The CDR3 loop reads CASSKIGGRGYNEQFF. CDR3 DNA: TGTGCCAGCAGTAAAATTGGCGGGAGGGGCTACAATGAGCAGTTCTTC.